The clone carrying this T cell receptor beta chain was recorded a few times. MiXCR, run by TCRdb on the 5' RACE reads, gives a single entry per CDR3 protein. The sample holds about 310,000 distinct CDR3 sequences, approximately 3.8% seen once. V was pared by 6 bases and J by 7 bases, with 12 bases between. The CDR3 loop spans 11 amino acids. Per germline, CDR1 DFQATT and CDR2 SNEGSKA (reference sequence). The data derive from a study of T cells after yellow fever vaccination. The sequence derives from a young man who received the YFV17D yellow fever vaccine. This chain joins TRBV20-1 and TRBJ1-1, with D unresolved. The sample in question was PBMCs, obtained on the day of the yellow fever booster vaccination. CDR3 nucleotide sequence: TGCAGTGCCCCTCTTCCGAGTGAAGCTTTCTTT. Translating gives CSAPLPSEAFF.